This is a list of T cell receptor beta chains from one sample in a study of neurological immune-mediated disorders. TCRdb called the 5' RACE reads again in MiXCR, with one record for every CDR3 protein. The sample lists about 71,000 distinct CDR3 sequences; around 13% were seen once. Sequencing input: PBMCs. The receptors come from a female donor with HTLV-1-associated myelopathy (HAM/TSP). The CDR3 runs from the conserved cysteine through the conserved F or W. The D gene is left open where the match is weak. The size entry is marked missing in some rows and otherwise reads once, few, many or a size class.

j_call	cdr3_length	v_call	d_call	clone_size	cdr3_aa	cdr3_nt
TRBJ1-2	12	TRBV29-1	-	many	CSVAKKGYGYTF	TGCAGCGTTGCGAAGAAAGGCTATGGCTACACCTTC
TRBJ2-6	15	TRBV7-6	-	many	CASSHGNPGANVLTF	TGTGCCAGCAGCCACGGGAATCCTGGGGCCAACGTCCTGACTTTC
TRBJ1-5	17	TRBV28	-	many	CASSLPPRVRSNQPQHF	TGTGCCAGCAGTTTACCCCCCAGGGTCCGTAGCAATCAGCCCCAGCATTTT
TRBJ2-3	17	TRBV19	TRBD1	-	CASSIVPTGGGRDTQYF	TGTGCCAGTAGTATTGTCCCGACAGGGGGCGGGAGAGATACGCAGTATTTT
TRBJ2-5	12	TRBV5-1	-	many	CASSLARETQYF	TGCGCCAGCAGCTTGGCCCGAGAGACCCAGTACTTC
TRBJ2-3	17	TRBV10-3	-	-	CAISDIAQGAHTDTQYF	TGTGCCATCAGTGACATCGCGCAAGGGGCGCACACAGATACGCAGTATTTT
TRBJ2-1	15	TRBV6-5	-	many	CASSEDSGFYNEQFF	TGTGCCAGCAGTGAAGATAGCGGCTTCTACAATGAGCAGTTCTTC
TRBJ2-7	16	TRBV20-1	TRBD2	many	CSARDMLGGFSYEQYF	TGCAGTGCTAGAGATATGTTGGGGGGGTTCTCCTACGAGCAGTACTTC
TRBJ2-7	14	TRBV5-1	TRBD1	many	CASSLDTGDYEQYF	TGCGCCAGCAGCTTGGATACAGGGGACTACGAGCAGTACTTC
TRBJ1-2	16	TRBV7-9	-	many	CASSSITGGANYGYTF	TGTGCCAGCAGCTCAATAACCGGAGGAGCTAACTATGGCTACACCTTC
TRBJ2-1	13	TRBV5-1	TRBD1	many	CASSWTGAGEQFF	TGCGCCAGCAGCTGGACAGGGGCCGGTGAGCAGTTCTTC
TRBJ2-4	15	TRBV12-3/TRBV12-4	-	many	CASSLSHIAKNIQYF	TGTGCCAGCAGTTTATCTCATATAGCCAAAAACATTCAGTACTTC
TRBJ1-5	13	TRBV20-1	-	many	CSASVLTNQPQHF	TGCAGTGCTAGTGTTCTGACTAATCAGCCCCAGCATTTT
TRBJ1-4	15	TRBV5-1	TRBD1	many	CASSLETGDREKLFF	TGCGCCAGCAGCTTGGAGACAGGGGATAGGGAAAAACTGTTTTTT
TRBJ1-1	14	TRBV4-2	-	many	CASSQDRQRTEAFF	TGTGCCAGCAGCCAAGATCGACAGAGAACTGAAGCTTTCTTT
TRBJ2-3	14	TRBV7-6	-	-	CASSLSRNTDTQYF	TGTGCCAGCAGCTTATCTAGAAACACAGATACGCAGTATTTT
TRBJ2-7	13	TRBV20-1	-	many	CSAPAGTFHEQYF	TGCAGTGCACCAGCTGGGACTTTCCACGAGCAGTACTTC
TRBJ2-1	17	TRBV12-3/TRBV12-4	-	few	CASSPGQVPQSYNEQFF	TGTGCCAGCAGTCCTGGACAAGTACCACAATCCTACAATGAGCAGTTCTTC
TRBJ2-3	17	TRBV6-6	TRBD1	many	CASSSLPGQGATDTQYF	TGTGCCAGCAGTTCGCTACCGGGACAGGGGGCCACAGATACGCAGTATTTT
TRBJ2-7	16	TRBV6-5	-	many	CASSKLAQEFIYEQYF	TGTGCCAGCAGTAAACTCGCCCAGGAGTTCATCTACGAGCAGTACTTC